The T cell receptor beta chain under discussion was sequenced for a study of blood T cell repertoires in COVID-19. The overall study: COVID-19 samples collected from the United States, Italy and Spain covered acute and convalescent phases.

The repertoire was sequenced with immunoSEQ multiplex PCR; TCRdb's copy has only in-frame clones and lacks some. The sample records over 150,000 clones, approximately 85% being singletons. Germline CDR1 KGHDR, CDR2 SFDVKD. The CDR3 is 17 residues long. With V trimmed by 3 bases and J by 0 bases, 9 bases remained unmatched. Individuals aged 18 to 89 years were recruited from 24 US areas. Researchers sorted participants into cohorts using their self-reported clinical history. The recovered donors of Cohort 3 showed two negative PCRs, clearance, or symptom resolution. This receptor was identified in a man aged 35-49 years who had recovered from COVID-19. This rearrangement joins TRBV24-1 to TRBJ1-1; 7 positions match TRBD1. The sequencing sample was made of PBMCs or T cells enriched from blood (not recorded which). DNA of the CDR3: TGTGCCACCAGTGATGCGGATTTGACAGGGATGAACACTGAAGCTTTCTTT. As protein: CATSDADLTGMNTEAFF.